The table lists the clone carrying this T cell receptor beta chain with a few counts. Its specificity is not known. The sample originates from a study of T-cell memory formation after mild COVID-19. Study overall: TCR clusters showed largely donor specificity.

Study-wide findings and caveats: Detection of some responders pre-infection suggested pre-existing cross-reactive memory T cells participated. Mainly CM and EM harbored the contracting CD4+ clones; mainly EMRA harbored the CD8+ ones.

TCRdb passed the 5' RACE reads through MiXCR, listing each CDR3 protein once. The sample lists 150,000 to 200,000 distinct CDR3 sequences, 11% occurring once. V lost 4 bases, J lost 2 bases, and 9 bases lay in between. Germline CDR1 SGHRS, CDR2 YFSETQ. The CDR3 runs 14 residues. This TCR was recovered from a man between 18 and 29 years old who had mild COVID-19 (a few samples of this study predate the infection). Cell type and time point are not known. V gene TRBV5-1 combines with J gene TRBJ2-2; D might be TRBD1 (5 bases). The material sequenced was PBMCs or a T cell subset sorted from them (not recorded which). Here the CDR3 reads CASSPTANTGELFF. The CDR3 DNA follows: TGCGCCAGCAGCCCGACAGCCAACACCGGGGAGCTGTTTTTT.